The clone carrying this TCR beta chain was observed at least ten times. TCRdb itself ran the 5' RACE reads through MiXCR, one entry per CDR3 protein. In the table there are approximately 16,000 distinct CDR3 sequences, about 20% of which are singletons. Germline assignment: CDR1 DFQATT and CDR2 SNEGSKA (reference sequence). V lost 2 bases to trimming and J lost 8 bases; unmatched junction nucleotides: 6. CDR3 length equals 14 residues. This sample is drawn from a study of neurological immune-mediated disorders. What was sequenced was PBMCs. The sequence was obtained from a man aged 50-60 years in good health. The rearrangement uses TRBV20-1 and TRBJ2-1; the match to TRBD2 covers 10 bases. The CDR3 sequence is CSARSGLAVDEQFF. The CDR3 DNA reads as TGCAGTGCTAGATCTGGACTAGCGGTTGATGAGCAGTTCTTC.